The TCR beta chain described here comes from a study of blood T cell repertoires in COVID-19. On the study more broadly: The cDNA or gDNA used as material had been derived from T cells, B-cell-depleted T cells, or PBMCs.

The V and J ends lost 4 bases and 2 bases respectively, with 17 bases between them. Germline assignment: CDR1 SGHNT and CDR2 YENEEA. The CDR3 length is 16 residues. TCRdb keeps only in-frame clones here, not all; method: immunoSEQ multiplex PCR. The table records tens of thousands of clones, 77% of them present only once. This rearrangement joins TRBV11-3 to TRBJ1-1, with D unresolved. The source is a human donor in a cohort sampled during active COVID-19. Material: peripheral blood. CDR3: CASSSQRASSNTEAFF. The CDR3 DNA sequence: TGTGCCAGCAGCTCTCAGAGGGCGAGCTCTAACACTGAAGCTTTCTTT.